This TCR beta chain was profiled in a study of blood T cell repertoires in COVID-19. Study background: COVID-19 samples, acute and convalescent, were from the United States, Italy and Spain.

J lost 4 bases, V lost 5 bases, and 12 bases had no gene match. The CDR3 runs 18 residues. Germline assignment: CDR1 MNHNY and CDR2 SVGAGI (reference sequence). Generated by immunoSEQ multiplex PCR, the TCRdb table keeps only in-frame clones and is missing some. The sample yields about 280,000 clones, roughly 90% seen once. The TCR comes from a woman between 45 and 65 years old who had recovered from COVID-19. This sequence joins TRBV6-6 and TRBJ1-4; 11 nucleotides line up with TRBD1. What was sequenced was peripheral blood. The CDR3 DNA reads as TGTGCCAGCAGTCGGACAGGGGGCGCGGATTACGGTAATGAAAAACTGTTTTTT. It codes for CASSRTGGADYGNEKLFF.